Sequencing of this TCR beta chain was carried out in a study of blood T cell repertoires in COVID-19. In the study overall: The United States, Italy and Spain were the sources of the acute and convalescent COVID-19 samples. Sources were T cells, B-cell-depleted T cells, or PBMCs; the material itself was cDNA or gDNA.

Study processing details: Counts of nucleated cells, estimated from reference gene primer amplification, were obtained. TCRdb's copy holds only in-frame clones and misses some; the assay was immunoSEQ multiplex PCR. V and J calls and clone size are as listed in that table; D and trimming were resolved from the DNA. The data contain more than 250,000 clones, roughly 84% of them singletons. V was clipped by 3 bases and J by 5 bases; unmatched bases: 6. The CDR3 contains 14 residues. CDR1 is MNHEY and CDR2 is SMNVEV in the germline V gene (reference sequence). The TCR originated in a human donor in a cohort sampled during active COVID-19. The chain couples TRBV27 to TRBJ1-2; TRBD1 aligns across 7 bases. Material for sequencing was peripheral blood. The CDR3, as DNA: TGTGCCAGCAGTTTCTCAGGGGGGAGGTATGGCTACACCTTC. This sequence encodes CASSFSGGRYGYTF.